This TCR beta chain was captured in a study of blood T cell repertoires in COVID-19. Across the whole study: The origin of the acute and convalescent COVID-19 samples was the United States, Italy and Spain. From T cells, B-cell-depleted T cells, or PBMCs came the material, which was cDNA or gDNA.

Methods used by the authors: Cell counts per sample came from amplifying reference gene primers. The protocol was immunoSEQ multiplex PCR, while the TCRdb copy is restricted to in-frame clones and leaves out a portion. The DNA gave D and trimming, while V, J and clone size come from that table. Among about 210,000 clones listed, about 91% were seen once. Assignment of participants to cohorts was predicated upon participant-reported clinical history. Sequencing input: PBMCs or T cells enriched from blood (not recorded which). The sequence came from a middle-aged woman with acute COVID-19.

CDR3 region: CASSQEMVGEQFF. In DNA form, the CDR3 reads TGTGCCAGCAGCCAAGAAATGGTCGGTGAGCAGTTCTTC. The V and J genes are TRBV4-2 and TRBJ2-1; D is undetermined. The CDR3 spans 13 residues. Germline loops: CDR1 LGHNA, CDR2 YNFKEQ. Trimming left V 0 bases short and J 9 bases short, with 9 bases between.